The 3 T cell receptor beta chains reported below all come from one sample, sequenced in a study of cytomegalovirus exposure and HLA in healthy donors. PCR was performed using 60 Vbeta and 13 Jbeta primers. Assay used: immunoSEQ multiplex PCR; TCRdb lists only in-frame clones, some missing. The repertoire holds 150,000 or so clones, with more than 65% as singletons. The sequenced material came from PBMCs. Receptors originate from a man aged 18 to 29 in good health and CMV-seropositive.

The chain carries TRBV9 and TRBJ1-1; D is ambiguous. Germline CDR1 is SGDLS and CDR2 is YYNGEE. This CDR3 region has 13 residues. The V end was cut by 1 base, the J end by 6 bases, with 10 bases between. The CDR3 spells CASSVSSVSEAFF. The DNA for the CDR3 is TGTGCCAGCAGCGTATCGTCGGTTTCTGAAGCTTTCTTT.

V and J are TRBV4-3 and TRBJ2-1; 8 bases line up with TRBD2. The CDR3 has 15 amino acids. The V segment lost 4 bases and the J segment 5 bases; nucleotides outside the gene matches: 7. CDR1 is LGHNA and CDR2 is YSLEER in the germline V gene. CDR3 sequence: CASSPIAGIDNEQFF. The CDR3 DNA reads as TGCGCCAGCAGCCCGATAGCGGGAATAGACAATGAGCAGTTCTTC.

The CDR3 is CASSKGTPNTGELFF. For the CDR3, the DNA is TGTGCCAGCAGCAAGGGGACTCCGAACACCGGGGAGCTGTTTTTT. The rearrangement links TRBV21-1 to TRBJ2-2; the table calls TRBD2, which could not be checked here. TRBV21-1 is marked as a pseudogene. The CDR3 totals 15 residues.